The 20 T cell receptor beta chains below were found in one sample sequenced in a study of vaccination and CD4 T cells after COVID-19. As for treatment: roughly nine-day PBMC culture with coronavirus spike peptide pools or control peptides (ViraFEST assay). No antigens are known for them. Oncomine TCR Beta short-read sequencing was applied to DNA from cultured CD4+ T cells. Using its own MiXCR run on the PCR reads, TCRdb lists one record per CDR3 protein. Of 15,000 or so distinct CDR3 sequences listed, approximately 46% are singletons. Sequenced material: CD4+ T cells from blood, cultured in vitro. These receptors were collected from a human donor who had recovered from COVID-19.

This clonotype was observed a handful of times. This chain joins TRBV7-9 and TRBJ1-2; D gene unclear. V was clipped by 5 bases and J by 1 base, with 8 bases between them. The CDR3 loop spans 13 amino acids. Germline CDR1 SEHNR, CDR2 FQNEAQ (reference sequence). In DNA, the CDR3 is TGTGCCAGCAGCCCCGGGCTTAACTATGGCTACACCTTC. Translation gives CASSPGLNYGYTF.

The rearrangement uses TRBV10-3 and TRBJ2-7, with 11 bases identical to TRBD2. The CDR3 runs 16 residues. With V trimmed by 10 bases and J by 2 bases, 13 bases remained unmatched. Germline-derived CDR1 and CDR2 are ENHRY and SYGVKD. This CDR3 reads CATGQLAGARAYEQYF. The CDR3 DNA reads TGTGCCACCGGCCAACTAGCGGGAGCGAGGGCCTACGAGCAGTACTTC.

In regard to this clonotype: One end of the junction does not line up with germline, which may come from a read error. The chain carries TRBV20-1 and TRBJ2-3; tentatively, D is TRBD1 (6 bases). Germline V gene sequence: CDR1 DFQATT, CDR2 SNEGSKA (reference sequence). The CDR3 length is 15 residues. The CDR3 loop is CSAGDRTRSTDTQYF. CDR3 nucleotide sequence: TGCAGTGCTGGAGACAGGACCCGAAGCACAGATACGCAGTATTTT.

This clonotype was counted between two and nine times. The CDR3 is CATRLGGDTKLFF. DNA of the CDR3: TGTGCCACCAGACTAGGTGGGGACACGAAACTGTTTTTT. The chain carries TRBV15 and TRBJ1-4, with a weak D call TRBD1 (6 bases). This CDR3 contains 13 residues. The V gene lost 6 bases and the J gene lost 11 bases, with 16 bases spanning the gap. Germline V gene data show CDR1 as LNHNV and CDR2 as YYDKDF (reference sequence).

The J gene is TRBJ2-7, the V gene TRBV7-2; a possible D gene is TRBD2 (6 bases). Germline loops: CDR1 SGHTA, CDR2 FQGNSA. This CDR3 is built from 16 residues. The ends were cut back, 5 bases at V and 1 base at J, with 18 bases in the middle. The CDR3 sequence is CASSLSGVLGSYEQYF. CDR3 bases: TGTGCCAGCAGCCTCTCGGGGGTTCTGGGGTCCTACGAGCAGTACTTC.

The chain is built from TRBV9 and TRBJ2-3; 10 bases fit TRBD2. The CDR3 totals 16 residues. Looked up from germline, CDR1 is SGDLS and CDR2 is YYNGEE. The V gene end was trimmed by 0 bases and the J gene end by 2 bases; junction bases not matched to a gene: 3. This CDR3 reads CASSVVSGGNTDTQYF. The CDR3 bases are TGTGCCAGCAGCGTAGTTAGCGGGGGGAACACAGATACGCAGTATTTT.

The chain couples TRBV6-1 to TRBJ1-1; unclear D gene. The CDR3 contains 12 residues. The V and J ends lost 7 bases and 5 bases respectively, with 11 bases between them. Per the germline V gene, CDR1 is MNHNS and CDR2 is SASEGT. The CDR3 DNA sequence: TGTGCCAGCACTACTCAGGTGACTGAAGCTTTCTTT. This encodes CASTTQVTEAFF.

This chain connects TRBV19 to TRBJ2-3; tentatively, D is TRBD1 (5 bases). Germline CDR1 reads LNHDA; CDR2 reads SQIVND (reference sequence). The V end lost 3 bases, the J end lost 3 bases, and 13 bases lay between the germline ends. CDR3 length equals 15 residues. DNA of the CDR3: TGTGCCAGTAGTATTGAAGGGGAACGGACAGATACGCAGTATTTT. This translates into CASSIEGERTDTQYF.

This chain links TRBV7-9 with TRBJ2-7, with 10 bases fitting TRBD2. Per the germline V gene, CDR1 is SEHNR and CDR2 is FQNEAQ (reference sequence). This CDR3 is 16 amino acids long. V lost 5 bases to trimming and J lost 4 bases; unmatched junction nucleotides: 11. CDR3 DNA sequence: TGTGCCAGCAGCCCGGGAGGAGCGGGGGGGACTTACGAGCAGTACTTC. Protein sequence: CASSPGGAGGTYEQYF.

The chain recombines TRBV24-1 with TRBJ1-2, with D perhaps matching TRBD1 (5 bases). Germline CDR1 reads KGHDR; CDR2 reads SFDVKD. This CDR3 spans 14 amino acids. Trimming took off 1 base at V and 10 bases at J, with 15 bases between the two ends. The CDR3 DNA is TGTGCCACCAGTGATTTCCGGGCCCCGACAGACTACACCTTC. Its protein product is CATSDFRAPTDYTF.

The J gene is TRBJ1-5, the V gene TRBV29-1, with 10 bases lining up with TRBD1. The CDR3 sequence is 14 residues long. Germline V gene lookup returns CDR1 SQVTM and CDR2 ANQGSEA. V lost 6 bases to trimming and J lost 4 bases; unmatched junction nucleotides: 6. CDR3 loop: CSVSTGQGNQPQHF. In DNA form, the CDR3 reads TGCAGCGTAAGTACGGGACAGGGGAATCAGCCCCAGCATTTT. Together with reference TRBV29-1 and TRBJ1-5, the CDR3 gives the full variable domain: SAVISQKPSRDICQRGTSLTIQCQVDSQVTMMFWYRQQPGQSLTLIATANQGSEATYESGFVIDKFPISRPNLTFSTLTVSNMSPEDSSIYLCSVSTGQGNQPQHFGDGTRLSIL.

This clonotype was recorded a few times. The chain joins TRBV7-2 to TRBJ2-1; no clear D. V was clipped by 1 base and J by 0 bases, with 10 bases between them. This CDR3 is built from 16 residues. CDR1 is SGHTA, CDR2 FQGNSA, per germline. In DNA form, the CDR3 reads TGTGCCAGCAGCTTAGTTGGCGGAAGCTCCTACAATGAGCAGTTCTTC. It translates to CASSLVGGSSYNEQFF.

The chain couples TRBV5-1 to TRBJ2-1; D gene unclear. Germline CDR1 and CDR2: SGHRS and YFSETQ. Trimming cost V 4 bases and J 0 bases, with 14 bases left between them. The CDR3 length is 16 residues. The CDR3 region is CASSQIPGSSYNEQFF. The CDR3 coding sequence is TGCGCCAGCAGCCAAATACCAGGATCCTCCTACAATGAGCAGTTCTTC.

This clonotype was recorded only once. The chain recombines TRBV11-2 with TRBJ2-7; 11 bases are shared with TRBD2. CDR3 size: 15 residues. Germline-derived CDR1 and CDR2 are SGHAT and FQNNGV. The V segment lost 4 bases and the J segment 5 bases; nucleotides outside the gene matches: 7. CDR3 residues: CASSSYSGRANEQYF. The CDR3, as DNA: TGTGCCAGCAGCTCTTATAGCGGGAGGGCCAACGAGCAGTACTTC. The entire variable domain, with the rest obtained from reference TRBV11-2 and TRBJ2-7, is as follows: EAGVAQSPRYKIIEKRQSVAFWCNPISGHATLYWYQQILGQGPKLLIQFQNNGVVDDSQLPKDRFSAERLKGVDSTLKIQPAKLEDSAVYLCASSSYSGRANEQYFGPGTRLTVT.

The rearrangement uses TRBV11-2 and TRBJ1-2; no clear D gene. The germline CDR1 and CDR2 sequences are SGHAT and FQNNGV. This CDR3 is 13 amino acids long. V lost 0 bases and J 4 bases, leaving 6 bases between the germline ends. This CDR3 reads CASSLDPFYGYTF. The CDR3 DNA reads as TGTGCCAGCAGCTTAGACCCTTTCTATGGCTACACCTTC. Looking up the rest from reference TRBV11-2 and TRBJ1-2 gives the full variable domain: EAGVAQSPRYKIIEKRQSVAFWCNPISGHATLYWYQQILGQGPKLLIQFQNNGVVDDSQLPKDRFSAERLKGVDSTLKIQPAKLEDSAVYLCASSLDPFYGYTFGSGTRLTVV.

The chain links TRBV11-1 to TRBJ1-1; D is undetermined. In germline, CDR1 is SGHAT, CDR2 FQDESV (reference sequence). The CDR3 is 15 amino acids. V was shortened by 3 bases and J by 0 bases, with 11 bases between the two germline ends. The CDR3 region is CASSFIGRLNTEAFF. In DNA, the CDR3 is TGTGCCAGCAGCTTTATAGGACGGCTGAACACTGAAGCTTTCTTT.

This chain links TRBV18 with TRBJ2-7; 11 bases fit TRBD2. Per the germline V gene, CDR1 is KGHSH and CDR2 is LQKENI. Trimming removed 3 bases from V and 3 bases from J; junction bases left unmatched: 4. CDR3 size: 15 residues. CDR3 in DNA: TGTGCCAGCTCACCGAGCCTAGCGGGGGGCTACGAGCAGTACTTC. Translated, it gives CASSPSLAGGYEQYF.

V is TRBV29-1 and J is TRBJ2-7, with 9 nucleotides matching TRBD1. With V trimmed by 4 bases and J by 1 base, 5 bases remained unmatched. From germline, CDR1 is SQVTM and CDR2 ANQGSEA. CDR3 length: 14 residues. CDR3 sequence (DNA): TGCAGCGTTGCAAGGACAGGGGATTCCTACGAGCAGTACTTC. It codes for CSVARTGDSYEQYF.

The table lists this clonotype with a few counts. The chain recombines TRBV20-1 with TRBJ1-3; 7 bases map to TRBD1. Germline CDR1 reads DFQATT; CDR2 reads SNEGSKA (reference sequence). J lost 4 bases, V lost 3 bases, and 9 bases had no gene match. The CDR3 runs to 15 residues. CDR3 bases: TGCAGTGCTAGTCCTCCAACAGGGGCAGGAAACACCATATATTTT. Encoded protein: CSASPPTGAGNTIYF.

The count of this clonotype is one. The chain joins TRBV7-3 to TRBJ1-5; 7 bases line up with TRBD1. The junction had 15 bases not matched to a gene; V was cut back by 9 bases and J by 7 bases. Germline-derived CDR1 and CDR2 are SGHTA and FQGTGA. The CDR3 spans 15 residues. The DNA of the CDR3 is TGTGCCAGAGCCCATCCTGACAGGGAGGTACAGCCCCAGCATTTT. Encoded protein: CARAHPDREVQPQHF.